This passage covers 32 T cell receptor beta chains from one sample sequenced in a study of blood T cell repertoires in COVID-19. Generated by immunoSEQ multiplex PCR, the TCRdb table keeps only in-frame clones and is missing some. The sample holds under 200,000 clones, 80% to 95% seen once. The sequencing sample was made of peripheral blood. The receptor source for this set is a man aged 50-60 years with acute or convalescent COVID-19.

The chain couples TRBV5-1 to TRBJ1-1; 9 bases are shared with TRBD1. The V gene end was trimmed by 3 bases and the J gene end by 0 bases; junction bases not matched to a gene: 0. Germline lookup yields CDR1 SGHRS and CDR2 YFSETQ. This CDR3 is 14 amino acids long. The CDR3 nucleotides are TGCGCCAGCAGCTGGACAGGGGTGAACACTGAAGCTTTCTTT. As protein: CASSWTGVNTEAFF.

This chain connects TRBV6-5 to TRBJ2-3; possibly TRBD1 for D (6 bases). Germline V lookup: CDR1 MNHEY, CDR2 SVGAGI. The V gene lost 1 base and the J gene lost 2 bases, with 10 bases spanning the gap. The CDR3 has 15 amino acids. DNA of the CDR3: TGTGCCAGCAGTTACTATCCAGGGGCCACAGATACGCAGTATTTT. Residues: CASSYYPGATDTQYF.

V usage is TRBV7-8 and J usage is TRBJ2-5, with D uncertain. The germline V gene encodes CDR1 SGHVS and CDR2 FQNEAQ. CDR3 length equals 11 residues. The V and J ends lost 4 bases and 8 bases respectively, with 8 bases between them. CDR3 region: CASSSRGTQYF. The CDR3 DNA reads as TGTGCCAGCAGCTCCCGAGGAACCCAGTACTTC.

The V call is TRBV3-1 (or the pseudogene TRBV3-2), the J call TRBJ2-7; TRBD1 matches 7 bases. After removal of 2 bases from V and 1 base from J, the junction contained 2 bases not matched to a gene. The CDR3 spans 14 residues. Per germline, CDR1 LGHDT and CDR2 YNNKEL (reference sequence). The CDR3 protein is CASSQQGDSYEQYV. CDR3 DNA: TGTGCCAGCAGCCAACAGGGGGATTCCTACGAGCAGTACGTC.

The chain couples TRBV28 to TRBJ2-1, with 10 bases that match TRBD2. Germline lookup yields CDR1 MDHEN and CDR2 SYDVKM. This CDR3 comprises 14 residues. J gave up 4 bases and V 6 bases, and 3 bases lay outside the gene matches. CDR3 in amino acids: CASRKREGYNEQFF. CDR3 nucleotides: TGTGCCAGCAGAAAGCGGGAGGGTTACAATGAGCAGTTCTTC.

The rearrangement links TRBV19 to TRBJ2-3; unclear D gene. This CDR3 has 11 amino acids. V lost 3 bases to trimming and J lost 4 bases, with 2 bases between them. Germline V gene lookup returns CDR1 LNHDA and CDR2 SQIVND (reference sequence). In DNA form, the CDR3 reads TGTGCCAGTAGTATCTCAGATACGCAGTATTTT. This encodes CASSISDTQYF. Full variable domain (remainder filled in from reference TRBV19 and TRBJ2-3): DGGITQSPKYLFRKEGQNVTLSCEQNLNHDAMYWYRQDPGQGLRLIYYSQIVNDFQKGDIAEGYSVSREKKESFPLTVTSAQKNPTAFYLCASSISDTQYFGPGTRLTVL.

The chain employs TRBV10-3 and TRBJ1-3; no reliable D call. Looked up from germline, CDR1 is ENHRY and CDR2 is SYGVKD. Trimming left V 7 bases short and J 0 bases short, with 13 bases between. This CDR3 has 15 amino acids. This chain's CDR3 is CAINPGTFSGNTIYF. Written as DNA, the CDR3 is TGTGCCATCAACCCAGGCACTTTCTCTGGAAACACCATATATTTT.

This rearrangement joins TRBV25-1 to TRBJ1-4, with TRBD1 matching 9 bases. The CDR3 is made up of 12 amino acids. V dropped 4 bases and J dropped 10; count of bases not matched to a gene: 1. Per germline, CDR1 MGHDK and CDR2 SYGVNS. CDR3 in DNA: TGTGCCAGCAGTGGGGGACAGGGAAAACTGTTTTTT. Encoded protein: CASSGGQGKLFF.

The sample holds a few counts of this clone. The chain has TRBV30 and TRBJ2-1, with D possibly matching TRBD2 (6 bases). The V gene's germline CDR1 is GTSNPN and CDR2 SVGIG (reference sequence). This CDR3 region has 12 residues. The CDR3 spells CAGEVLANEQFF. Here the CDR3 DNA reads TGTGCAGGAGAGGTCCTAGCGAATGAGCAGTTCTTC.

V and J are TRBV5-1 and TRBJ2-3; possibly TRBD2 for D (5 bases). CDR3 length: 16 residues. CDR1 is SGHRS and CDR2 is YFSETQ in the germline V gene. Between the trimmed V and J ends, which lost 1 base and 2 bases, there was a span of 14 bases. DNA of the CDR3: TGCGCCAGCAGCTTGTCTGCACTAGGGCTCACAGATACGCAGTATTTT. It is translated as CASSLSALGLTDTQYF.

The chain's CDR3 is CASSWGARTDTQYF. CDR3 nucleotide sequence: TGTGCCAGCAGTTGGGGCGCGCGCACAGATACGCAGTATTTT. This sequence joins TRBV27 and TRBJ2-3, with a possible D match to TRBD1 (5 bases). Trimming stripped 4 bases from V and 1 base from J, with 9 bases between. The CDR3 spans 14 residues. Germline V gene data show CDR1 as MNHEY and CDR2 as SMNVEV (reference sequence).

The chain uses TRBV19 and TRBJ2-7; D is unresolved. V lost 2 bases, J lost 0 bases, and 8 bases lay in between. Germline CDR1 is LNHDA and CDR2 is SQIVND (reference sequence). The length of the CDR3 is 14 residues. The CDR3 loop is CASSIQKSSYEQYF. The CDR3 DNA reads TGTGCCAGTAGTATACAGAAATCCTCCTACGAGCAGTACTTC.

The V gene is TRBV5-6, the J gene TRBJ2-5, with 9 bases that match TRBD1. Germline V CDR1 and CDR2: SGHDT, YYEEEE. The CDR3 covers 15 residues. Trimming at V came to 4 bases and at J to 5 bases, leaving 9 bases not matched to a gene. The CDR3 sequence is CASSMPQGARETQYF. CDR3 nucleotide sequence: TGTGCCAGCAGCATGCCACAGGGGGCGCGGGAGACCCAGTACTTC.

The rearrangement links TRBV7-2 to TRBJ1-1; TRBD1 agrees at 8 bases. V dropped 0 bases and J dropped 10; count of bases not matched to a gene: 4. This CDR3 spans 13 amino acids. CDR1 SGHTA and CDR2 FQGNSA come from the germline V gene. The CDR3 protein is CASSLASRGRAFF. As DNA, the CDR3 is TGTGCCAGCAGCTTAGCGAGCAGGGGGCGAGCTTTCTTT.

The chain employs TRBV29-1 and TRBJ1-1, with D hard to call. This CDR3 has 13 amino acids. Germline CDR1 is SQVTM and CDR2 is ANQGSEA. Trimming stripped 8 bases from V and 4 bases from J, with 17 bases between. DNA for the CDR3: TGCAGCCTCACAAGGGCGGAGGGCACTGAAGCTTTCTTT. Amino acid sequence: CSLTRAEGTEAFF.

The J gene is TRBJ2-1, the V gene TRBV4-1; 13 nucleotides align to TRBD2. The CDR3 has 14 residues. Germline lookup yields CDR1 MGHRA and CDR2 YSYEKL. V trimming: 5 bases; J trimming: 8 bases; junction bases outside the gene matches: 3. Written as DNA, the CDR3 is TGCGCCAGCAGCGACGGACTAGCGGGAGATGAGCAGTTCTTC. Protein: CASSDGLAGDEQFF.

The rearrangement links TRBV6-5 to TRBJ2-3; 10 bases match TRBD2. V was pared by 5 bases and J by 6 bases, with 5 bases of the junction left unmatched. Germline assignment: CDR1 MNHEY and CDR2 SVGAGI. This CDR3 is built from 14 residues. The DNA of the CDR3 is TGTGCCAGCAGTCTAGCGGGAGCCCGGGATACGCAGTATTTT. This sequence encodes CASSLAGARDTQYF.

J is TRBJ1-2 and V is TRBV28; the match to TRBD1 covers 9 bases. The CDR3 consists of 14 residues. V was clipped by 6 bases and J by 7 bases; unmatched bases: 9. Germline-derived CDR1 and CDR2 are MDHEN and SYDVKM. The CDR3: CASSRGQGLIGYTF. The CDR3 nucleotides are TGTGCCAGCAGCCGGGGACAGGGATTGATTGGCTACACCTTC.

The gene calls are TRBV6-6 and TRBJ2-2; 7 nucleotides line up with TRBD2. Per germline, CDR1 MNHNY and CDR2 SVGAGI (reference sequence). There are 17 residues in the CDR3. The V gene end was trimmed by 5 bases and the J gene end by 6 bases; junction bases not matched to a gene: 15. CDR3 in amino acids: CASSRFQGGSLSGELFF. CDR3 DNA sequence: TGTGCCAGCAGTAGATTCCAAGGCGGGAGTTTGTCCGGGGAGCTGTTTTTT.

The chain carries TRBV29-1 and TRBJ2-1; 7 bases line up with TRBD2. The V and J ends lost 6 bases and 6 bases, in that order; junction bases with no gene match: 17. This CDR3 comprises 16 residues. Germline CDR1 reads SQVTM; CDR2 reads ANQGSEA. CDR3 region: CSVALSGTPGFNEQFF. In DNA, the CDR3 is TGCAGCGTGGCGTTGAGCGGGACCCCAGGTTTCAATGAGCAGTTCTTC.

The CDR3 reads CASSPTAANYGYTF. The CDR3 DNA is TGTGCCAGCAGTCCCACAGCGGCTAACTATGGCTACACCTTC. The chain couples TRBV2 to TRBJ1-2; D is ambiguous. CDR1 is SNHLY, CDR2 FYNNEI, per germline. V was clipped by 5 bases and J by 0 bases, with 10 bases between them. This CDR3 is 14 amino acids long.

The rearrangement joins TRBV7-9 to TRBJ2-7; 11 bases fit TRBD2. The CDR3 sequence is 16 residues long. Germline V gene data show CDR1 as SEHNR and CDR2 as FQNEAQ (reference sequence). J was trimmed by 5 bases and V by 5 bases; bases with no gene match: 11. The CDR3 coding sequence is TGTGCCAGCAGCCAGTGGACTAGCGGGTTCTTGAACGAGCAGTACTTC. Translation: CASSQWTSGFLNEQYF.

This sequence joins TRBV11-2 and TRBJ2-1, with 8 positions matching TRBD2. J gave up 5 bases and V 6 bases, and 9 bases lay outside the gene matches. This CDR3 contains 15 residues. Germline V gives CDR1 SGHAT, CDR2 FQNNGV. The CDR3 reads CASRNLAGFDNEQFF. CDR3 sequence (DNA): TGTGCCAGCAGAAACCTAGCGGGCTTTGACAATGAGCAGTTCTTC.

V is TRBV12-3 or TRBV12-4 and J is TRBJ2-2; weak D call: TRBD1 (5 bases). V lost 8 bases and J 1 base, leaving 8 bases between the germline ends. The CDR3 length is 13 residues. For the CDR3, the DNA is TGTGCCAGCCATCAGGGGAACACCGGGGAGCTGTTTTTT. Translation gives CASHQGNTGELFF.

The sample holds a few counts of this clone. V is TRBV11-2 and J is TRBJ2-7; a weak D match, TRBD1 (6 bases). The germline V gene encodes CDR1 SGHAT and CDR2 FQNNGV. The CDR3 has 12 amino acids. Trimming shortened V by 7 bases and J by 5 bases, and 12 bases separated the two germline ends. Written as DNA, the CDR3 is TGTGCCAGCAAACGGACAGACCACGAGCAGTACTTC. This codes for CASKRTDHEQYF.

The rearrangement uses TRBV3-1 (or the pseudogene TRBV3-2) and TRBJ1-5; D possibly corresponds to TRBD1 (6 bases). V was cut by 1 base and J by 1 base, with 8 bases left in between. The CDR3 consists of 15 residues. The V gene's germline CDR1 is LGHDT and CDR2 YNNKEL (reference sequence). CDR3 sequence: CASSQGTDSNQPQHF. The CDR3 DNA sequence: TGTGCCAGCAGCCAAGGGACAGACAGCAATCAGCCCCAGCATTTT.

The chain uses TRBV11-2 and TRBJ1-2; D ambiguous. Germline values: CDR1 SGHAT, CDR2 FQNNGV. V lost 0 bases and J lost 8, with 10 bases in between. This CDR3 has 13 amino acids. CDR3 sequence: CASSLDMGRGYTF. Here the CDR3 DNA reads TGTGCCAGCAGCTTAGATATGGGGAGGGGCTACACCTTC.

The V call is TRBV18, the J call TRBJ2-1; 7 bases map to TRBD1. The CDR3 totals 15 residues. J lost 9 bases, V lost 2 bases, and 10 bases had no gene match. The germline CDR1 and CDR2 sequences are KGHSH and LQKENI. The CDR3 DNA sequence: TGTGCCAGCTCACCAGGGGCGACAGGGTGGCGTGAGCAGTTCTTC. It translates to CASSPGATGWREQFF.

This clone came up once. This chain links TRBV28 with TRBJ2-1; D is possibly TRBD2 (6 bases). CDR3 length: 12 residues. Trimming pared 6 bases from V and 8 bases from J, leaving 11 bases between. Germline loops: CDR1 MDHEN, CDR2 SYDVKM. As DNA, the CDR3 is TGTGCCAGCAGGCTAGCGAAATATGAGCAGTTCTTC. It yields the protein CASRLAKYEQFF.

The chain couples TRBV18 to TRBJ2-1; 7 bases line up with TRBD2. The CDR3 is made up of 14 amino acids. With V trimmed by 6 bases and J by 9 bases, 11 bases remained unmatched. Germline V gene data show CDR1 as KGHSH and CDR2 as LQKENI. The CDR3 nucleotides are TGTGCCAGCTCCCCAACTGCGGGAGTGAGTGAGCAGTTCTTC. It specifies CASSPTAGVSEQFF.

Note on this clone: Other DNA sequences in this sample translate to the same CDR3. V and J are TRBV19 and TRBJ2-5; D not resolved. The CDR3 contains 11 residues. V was trimmed by 3 bases and J by 3 bases, leaving 2 bases between them. Germline lookup yields CDR1 LNHDA and CDR2 SQIVND (reference sequence). The CDR3: CASSIEETQYF. CDR3 DNA: TGTGCCAGTAGTATCGAAGAGACCCAGTACTTC.

The chain is built from TRBV20-1 and TRBJ1-1; 7 bases fit TRBD1. Germline assignment: CDR1 DFQATT and CDR2 SNEGSKA (reference sequence). CDR3 length: 16 residues. The trim removed 6 bases at V and 5 bases at J, leaving 18 bases unmatched. CDR3 sequence (DNA): TGCAGTGCGAGTTCCTTCGATCGACAGGGACGGACTGAAGCTTTCTTT. It codes for CSASSFDRQGRTEAFF.